Below, 21 T cell receptor beta chains from the same sample are listed, as sequenced in a study of tumor and adjacent non-tumor tissue in lung cancer. The library came from three nested PCR rounds adapted from ARM-PCR protocols. Each CDR3 protein is one row after TCRdb ran MiXCR on the multiplex PCR reads. The sample lists fewer than 100,000 distinct CDR3 sequences, 65% to 80% occurring once. No cell sorting was done before RNA was extracted from the tissue. The normal lung tissue was taken more than 3 cm from the tumor edge. The sample was distant non-tumor lung tissue. The receptors originated from a woman aged 50 to 60 with non-small cell lung cancer.

A note on this clonotype: One junction end does not reproduce the germline sequence, and a read error may be involved. The chain joins TRBV6-5 to TRBJ1-2; D not resolved. Germline V gene data show CDR1 as MNHEY and CDR2 as SVGAGI. This CDR3 is 14 amino acids long. CDR3 nucleotides: TGTGCCAACAGTTACCGAGTCAGAGACTATGGCTACACCTTC. Its protein is CANSYRVRDYGYTF.

Remarks on this clonotype: At one boundary the junction diverges from the germline segment, which might be a read error. The chain couples TRBV10-2 to TRBJ2-7; tentatively, D is TRBD2 (6 bases). This CDR3 has 14 residues. In germline, CDR1 is WSHSY, CDR2 SAAADI. Here the CDR3 reads CASSQSQGGYEQYF. The CDR3 DNA reads as TGCGCCAGCAGTCAGTCTCAAGGAGGGTACGAGCAGTACTTC.

For this clonotype: Mismatch with germline at one junction end may stem from a read error. The CDR3 DNA is TGTCCCAGCAGCTCCCCGGCGGGAGGGGGCGTCAATGAGCAATTCTTC. This encodes CPSSSPAGGGVNEQFF. This rearrangement joins TRBV11-2 to TRBJ2-1; 9 positions agree with TRBD2. Germline assignment: CDR1 SGHAT and CDR2 FQNNGV. This CDR3 is 16 amino acids long.

With regard to this clonotype: A single base separates this from a much larger clone, so it may be a read error. V is TRBV5-5 and J is TRBJ2-3, with TRBD2 as a possible D gene (5 bases). The germline CDR1 and CDR2 sequences are SGHKS and YYEKEE (reference sequence). V was trimmed by 8 bases and J by 4 bases, leaving 20 bases between them. CDR3 length equals 15 residues. Here the CDR3 reads CARSRWGERPDTQYF. CDR3 bases: TGTGCCAGAAGCCGGTGGGGAGAGCGGCCAGATACGCAGTATTTT.

This clonotype was recorded many times. The chain employs TRBV6-1 and TRBJ2-7; D gene unclear. Germline CDR1 and CDR2: MNHNS and SASEGT. This CDR3 is 15 amino acids long. V lost 2 bases and J lost 2, with 13 bases in between. The CDR3 DNA reads TGTGCCAGCAGTGAACGATCACGCCCGACCTACGAGCAGTACTTC. Encoded protein: CASSERSRPTYEQYF.

This clonotype was seen more than once but under ten times. One end of the junction fails to match germline, which may point to a read error. The V call is TRBV6-5, the J call TRBJ2-2; D is possibly TRBD2 (5 bases). The CDR3 length is 17 residues. Germline V CDR1 and CDR2: MNHEY, SVGAGI. CDR3 in DNA: TGTGCCAGCAGTTGGCGAGCTAGCTTGGTATCATCCGGGGAGCCGTTTTTT. This encodes CASSWRASLVSSGEPFF.

In its sample, this clonotype was seen many times. This chain connects TRBV5-1 to TRBJ2-2; D gene unclear. V was shortened by 0 bases and J by 0 bases, with 3 bases between the two germline ends. CDR1 is SGHRS, CDR2 YFSETQ, per germline. CDR3 length equals 14 residues. In DNA form, the CDR3 reads TGCGCCAGCAGCTTGGATACGAACACCGGGGAGCTGTTTTTT. Translation gives CASSLDTNTGELFF.

Concerning this clonotype: A much larger clone sits a single nucleotide away, making a read error possible. This chain connects TRBV30 to TRBJ2-7, with 12 bases matching TRBD2. Looked up from germline, CDR1 is GTSNPN and CDR2 is SVGIG (reference sequence). The CDR3 has 20 residues. The CDR3 here is CAWTLGNGLAGSPAGYERYF. The CDR3, as DNA: TGTGCCTGGACGTTGGGGAACGGACTAGCGGGATCACCGGCTGGCTACGAGCGGTACTTC.

Notes on this clonotype: A junction boundary mismatches the germline segment, possibly from a read error. This chain joins TRBV11-2 and TRBJ2-1; D possibly corresponds to TRBD1 (7 bases). Germline V gene sequence: CDR1 SGHAT, CDR2 FQNNGV. This CDR3 spans 16 amino acids. The CDR3 nucleotides are TGTTCCAGCAGCCCAGGGGGGCTAGTGGGAGTAGGTAAGCAGTTCTTC. It translates to CSSSPGGLVGVGKQFF.

With regard to this clonotype: The junction shows a germline mismatch at one end, possibly a read error. The gene calls are TRBV30 and TRBJ2-7; possibly TRBD2 for D (6 bases). Germline V CDR1 and CDR2: GTSNPN, SVGIG (reference sequence). CDR3 length equals 14 residues. CDR3 bases: TGTGCCGGGACGGGACTCCAGTGCTCCTACGAGCAATACTTC. This gives the protein CAGTGLQCSYEQYF. The full variable domain, its missing parts supplied by reference TRBV30 and TRBJ2-7, is SQTIHQWPATLVQPVGSPLSLECTVEGTSNPNLYWYRQAAGRGLQLLFYSVGIGQISSEVPQNLSASRPQDRQFILSSKKLLLSDSGFYLCAGTGLQCSYEQYFGPGTRLTVT.

As for this clonotype: A much bigger clone sits one base away, suggesting this may be a read error. The chain carries TRBV19 and TRBJ2-1; 7 bases match TRBD2. The CDR3 has 15 amino acids. V was pared by 4 bases and J by 5 bases, with 8 bases of the junction left unmatched. Germline V gives CDR1 LNHDA, CDR2 SQIVND (reference sequence). Here the CDR3 DNA reads TGTGCCAGTAGTAACCCGGGACTAACCAACAATGAGCAGTTCTTC. As protein: CASSNPGLTNNEQFF.

This clonotype has a count of ten or more. The rearrangement joins TRBV20-1 to TRBJ2-3; 10 nucleotides align to TRBD2. The germline CDR1 and CDR2 sequences are DFQATT and SNEGSKA (reference sequence). With 6 bases clipped from V and 3 bases from J, the junction kept 6 bases outside the gene matches. The CDR3 runs to 14 residues. The CDR3 loop reads CSARLAGSTDTQYF. The CDR3 DNA reads as TGCAGTGCCAGACTAGCGGGTAGTACAGATACGCAGTATTTT.

Remarks on this clonotype: Being one base from a much bigger clone, this may be a read error. The rearrangement links TRBV28 to TRBJ2-3; weak D call: TRBD2 (6 bases). The length of the CDR3 is 12 residues. The germline V gene has CDR1 MDHEN and CDR2 SYDVKM. The CDR3 here is CTSGGYTDTQYF. CDR3 coding DNA: TGTACCAGTGGAGGGTACACAGATACGCAGTATTTT.

Concerning this clonotype: A read error may produce the germline difference seen at one junction end. The genes are TRBV12-3 or TRBV12-4 and TRBJ2-5, with D perhaps given as TRBD1 or TRBD2 (7 bases each). This CDR3 is built from 14 residues. CDR3 loop: CASTWGQGGETQYF. In DNA, the CDR3 is TGTGCAAGCACTTGGGGCCAGGGGGGGGAGACCCAGTACTTC.

Concerning this clonotype itself: A read error may produce the germline difference seen at one junction end. CDR3 protein: CSVSGQGAPTKAFF. As DNA, the CDR3 is TGTAGCGTCTCGGGACAGGGGGCCCCCACTAAAGCTTTCTTT. The V call is TRBV29-1, the J call TRBJ1-1, with TRBD1 identical over 12 bases. The CDR3 has 14 amino acids. The V gene's germline CDR1 is SQVTM and CDR2 ANQGSEA.

Turning to this clonotype: This is likely a read error, given that the CDR3 carries no conserved phenylalanine or tryptophan at its end. The chain is built from TRBV6-6 and TRBJ2-3; D not resolved. The CDR3 extends over 12 amino acids. Germline V gives CDR1 MNHNY, CDR2 SVGAGI (reference sequence). CDR3 residues: CTSSYVLDTQYL. The CDR3, as DNA: TGTACCAGCAGTTACGTTCTGGATACGCAGTATTTG.

In this sample, this clonotype turned up many times. This may come from a read error, since a much larger clone is one base off. The conserved phenylalanine or tryptophan is not found at the CDR3 terminus, so this likely reflects a read error. This chain connects TRBV11-3 to TRBJ2-7; D is perhaps TRBD2 (5 bases). CDR1 is SGHNT, CDR2 YENEEA, per germline. V was cut by 5 bases and J by 6 bases, with 11 bases left in between. The CDR3 contains 12 residues. The CDR3 protein is CASSRGNGEQYL. Here the CDR3 DNA reads TGTGCCAGCAGCCGGGGTAACGGCGAGCAGTACCTC.

A remark on this clonotype: The CDR3 ends on some other residue instead of the conserved phenylalanine or tryptophan, so this is likely a read error. The chain couples TRBV28 to TRBJ2-7; D is uncertain. The V and J ends lost 7 bases and 4 bases respectively, with 14 bases between them. Germline CDR1 reads MDHEN; CDR2 reads SYDVKM. This CDR3 has 13 amino acids. CDR3 nucleotide sequence: TGTGCCAGCATCCTCATAGGCTCATACGAGCAGTACATC. The encoded protein is CASILIGSYEQYI.

V gene TRBV2 combines with J gene TRBJ1-2, with a weak D call TRBD1 (6 bases). This CDR3 has 12 amino acids. Trimming removed 6 bases at V and 2 bases at J, with 7 bases between. From germline, CDR1 is SNHLY and CDR2 FYNNEI. Written as DNA, the CDR3 is TGTGCCAGCAGAACAGGGAACTATGGCTACACCTTC. Translation: CASRTGNYGYTF.

In the case of this clonotype: Possible read error: a much larger clone is one base away. The V and J genes are TRBV10-3 and TRBJ2-2, with a weak D call TRBD1 (6 bases). CDR3 length: 15 residues. Looked up from germline, CDR1 is ENHRY and CDR2 is SYGVKD. CDR3 DNA: TGTGCCATCAGGACCGGGACATGGGACACCGGGGAGCCGTTTTTT. Protein product: CAIRTGTWDTGEPFF.

This chain connects TRBV30 to TRBJ2-2; D uncertain. In germline, CDR1 is GTSNPN, CDR2 SVGIG (reference sequence). This CDR3 has 14 residues. The CDR3 bases are TGTGCATGGCCGGGCGTACGGGTCACCGGGGAGCTGTTTTTT. It specifies CAWPGVRVTGELFF.